A selection of T cell receptor beta chains follows, all from one sample in a study of blood T cells in healthy people across ages. TCRdb redid the calling of the 5' RACE reads with MiXCR, one entry per CDR3 protein. The table includes 850,000 to 1,000,000 distinct CDR3 sequences, roughly 51% detected once. The sample taken for sequencing was blood. The source is a woman in her sixties or seventies in good health. The CDR3 runs from the conserved cysteine through the conserved F or W. Fields, in order: CDR3 protein, CDR3 DNA, clone size, D gene, J gene, V gene. D genes are given only for firm matches. Some rows have no size entry. The others give once, few or many, or a class for an expanded clone.

CASSQDITGSSYNEQFF	TGCGCCAGCAGCCAAGATATCACGGGGAGCTCCTACAATGAGCAGTTCTTC	-	-	TRBJ2-1	TRBV4-1
CASSKTGLRTTYEQYF	TGTGCCAGCAGTAAAACGGGCCTCCGGACCACCTACGAGCAGTACTTC	few	-	TRBJ2-7	TRBV6-7
CASKPGQGSSREQYF	TGTGCCAGCAAACCGGGACAGGGGTCGAGTCGCGAGCAGTACTTC	-	TRBD1	TRBJ2-7	TRBV6-1
CASSYEEREDYNEQYF	TGTGCCAGCAGTTACGAAGAGCGGGAGGACTACAATGAGCAGTACTTC	-	TRBD2	TRBJ2-7	TRBV6-2/TRBV6-3
CATSDSRDRDYEQYF	TGTGCCACCAGTGATAGCCGGGACAGAGACTACGAGCAGTACTTC	few	TRBD1	TRBJ2-7	TRBV24-1
CASSLGASGNTQYF	TGTGCCAGCAGTTTAGGGGCTAGCGGGAATACGCAGTATTTT	few	TRBD2	TRBJ2-3	TRBV12-3/TRBV12-4
CASSARTGERRAHQVLTF	TGTGCCAGCAGCGCACGGACAGGGGAACGCAGGGCCCACCAAGTCCTGACTTTC	-	TRBD1	TRBJ2-6	TRBV9
CASSSRIKTGPSYGYTF	TGTGCCAGCAGCTCTCGAATAAAGACAGGACCCTCCTATGGCTACACCTTC	-	-	TRBJ1-2	TRBV13
CAWSSLGGEQYF	TGTGCCTGGAGTTCCCTGGGGGGCGAGCAGTACTTC	few	-	TRBJ2-7	TRBV30
CATSRVGGGSYEQYF	TGTGCCACCAGCAGAGTAGGGGGGGGTTCCTACGAGCAGTACTTC	-	-	TRBJ2-7	TRBV15
CASSRRISGLAVVNEQFF	TGTGCCAGCAGCCGTAGAATCTCGGGACTGGCGGTAGTCAATGAGCAGTTCTTC	-	-	TRBJ2-1	TRBV3-1
CASSPPPTAQGNQPQHF	TGTGCCAGCAGCCCCCCGCCGACCGCACAGGGCAATCAGCCCCAGCATTTT	-	-	TRBJ1-5	TRBV12-3/TRBV12-4
CASSQVDRTLQGQFF	TGCGCCAGCAGCCAAGTGGATCGGACTCTCCAAGGCCAGTTCTTC	-	-	TRBJ2-1	TRBV4-1
CASSLRRQGGLKETQYF	TGTGCCAGCAGCCTGCGGAGGCAGGGAGGATTGAAAGAGACCCAGTACTTC	-	-	TRBJ2-5	TRBV7-2
CASSLAGIGTYHYEQYF	TGTGCCAGCAGCTTAGCGGGGATCGGGACGTATCACTACGAGCAGTACTTC	-	-	TRBJ2-7	TRBV7-2
CASGQEGGPPYEQYF	TGTGCTAGTGGCCAGGAGGGGGGCCCTCCCTACGAGCAGTACTTC	-	-	TRBJ2-7	TRBV12-5
CASSQGNRATASTDTQYF	TGTGCCAGCAGCCAAGGAAATCGAGCAACCGCCTCTACTGATACGCAGTATTTT	-	-	TRBJ2-3	TRBV3-1
CASSKQGVKSYEQYF	TGTGCCAGCAGCAAACAGGGGGTCAAATCTTACGAGCAGTACTTC	-	TRBD1	TRBJ2-7	TRBV7-2
CASASGGRTDTQYF	TGTGCCAGCGCTAGCGGTGGTCGCACAGATACGCAGTATTTT	few	TRBD2	TRBJ2-3	TRBV28
CASSQPGTVAYEQYF	TGTGCCAGCAGCCAGCCGGGAACGGTCGCCTACGAGCAGTACTTC	many	-	TRBJ2-7	TRBV4-2
CASSQEGSALVSYEQYF	TGTGCCAGCAGCCAAGAGGGGTCGGCCTTAGTCTCCTACGAGCAGTACTTC	-	-	TRBJ2-7	TRBV4-2
CSPARSSYNEQFF	TGCAGCCCGGCGCGTAGCTCCTACAATGAGCAGTTCTTC	-	-	TRBJ2-1	TRBV20-1
CASSDGTVDEKLFF	TGTGCCAGCAGTGACGGGACGGTAGATGAAAAACTGTTTTTT	-	-	TRBJ1-4	TRBV6-1
CASSLTRGREGYTF	TGTGCCAGCAGTTTAACGAGGGGGCGCGAAGGCTACACCTTC	-	TRBD1	TRBJ1-2	TRBV27
CASRSSRTSGREETQYF	TGTGCCAGCAGAAGTTCTAGGACTAGCGGGAGGGAAGAGACCCAGTACTTC	few	TRBD2	TRBJ2-5	TRBV27
CSARVGTGGLNQPQHF	TGCAGTGCTAGGGTGGGGACAGGGGGCCTAAATCAGCCCCAGCATTTT	-	TRBD1	TRBJ1-5	TRBV20-1
CASSSVPLVAEEQYF	TGTGCCAGCAGCTCCGTGCCGCTTGTGGCGGAGGAGCAGTACTTC	-	-	TRBJ2-7	TRBV7-2
CASSVGRVGSPLHF	TGTGCCAGCAGTGTGGGCAGGGTCGGCTCACCCCTCCACTTT	few	-	TRBJ1-6	TRBV6-5
CASSFPPGGNEQYF	TGTGCCAGCAGTTTCCCTCCGGGAGGGAACGAGCAGTACTTC	-	TRBD2	TRBJ2-7	TRBV7-2
CASSYGGRALETQYF	TGTGCCAGCAGTTACGGCGGGAGGGCCTTAGAGACCCAGTACTTC	-	TRBD2	TRBJ2-5	TRBV6-2/TRBV6-3
CASSRRVPSTDTQYF	TGTGCCAGCTCAAGGCGGGTCCCTAGCACAGATACGCAGTATTTT	-	-	TRBJ2-3	TRBV6-5
CASSPSGNSRTFSSGANVLTF	TGTGCCAGCAGCCCCTCCGGGAACAGCAGAACATTTAGCTCTGGGGCCAACGTCCTGACTTTC	-	-	TRBJ2-6	TRBV3-1
CASSAGQGDLNYGYTF	TGTGCCAGCAGCGCAGGACAGGGGGACCTAAACTATGGCTACACCTTC	-	TRBD1	TRBJ1-2	TRBV5-6
CSARDLAFANEQYF	TGCAGTGCTAGAGATCTAGCTTTTGCCAATGAGCAGTACTTC	-	-	TRBJ2-7	TRBV20-1
CASGNRERETQYF	TGTGCCAGCGGAAACAGGGAGCGGGAGACCCAGTACTTC	-	-	TRBJ2-5	TRBV2
CASSLAPNDRVSYEQYF	TGCGCCAGCAGCTTGGCCCCGAACGACAGGGTTTCCTACGAGCAGTACTTC	-	TRBD1	TRBJ2-7	TRBV5-1
CASSLRRDQYF	TGTGCCAGCAGCTTACGAAGGGATCAGTACTTC	-	-	TRBJ2-5	TRBV7-3
CSARAPPTGRALQETQYF	TGCAGTGCTAGAGCACCGCCCACGGGACGGGCCCTCCAAGAGACCCAGTACTTC	-	-	TRBJ2-5	TRBV20-1
CASTPQGKYSPLHF	TGTGCCAGCACCCCCCAGGGAAAATATTCACCCCTCCACTTT	-	-	TRBJ1-6	TRBV25-1
CSVAEGRANYGYTF	TGCAGCGTCGCCGAGGGCAGGGCTAACTATGGCTACACCTTC	-	-	TRBJ1-2	TRBV29-1
CSAMGTAGSGANVLTF	TGCAGTGCTATGGGGACGGCGGGCTCTGGGGCCAACGTCCTGACTTTC	once	-	TRBJ2-6	TRBV20-1
CASSAGLNSYEQYF	TGTGCCAGCAGCGCCGGACTAAACTCCTACGAGCAGTACTTC	-	-	TRBJ2-7	TRBV7-2
CASSLWRRGETQYF	TGTGCCAGCAGTTTGTGGAGGAGGGGGGAGACCCAGTACTTC	few	-	TRBJ2-5	TRBV27
CASTLTISYNSPLHF	TGTGCCAGCACTCTGACGATCTCCTATAATTCACCCCTCCACTTT	-	-	TRBJ1-6	TRBV27
CASSHTGRGETQYF	TGCGCCAGCAGCCACACAGGGAGGGGAGAGACCCAGTACTTC	-	-	TRBJ2-5	TRBV5-1
CASTRVSSSDTQYF	TGTGCCAGCACCCGGGTGTCTTCTTCGGATACGCAGTATTTT	-	-	TRBJ2-3	TRBV6-1
CASINLRGGITYNEQFF	TGTGCCAGCATCAACCTAAGGGGCGGAATAACCTACAATGAGCAGTTCTTC	-	-	TRBJ2-1	TRBV6-6
CASREQGAQEAQYF	TGTGCCAGCAGGGAACAGGGGGCCCAAGAGGCCCAGTACTTC	-	TRBD1	TRBJ2-5	TRBV12-3/TRBV12-4
CASSQGSLAGVNEQFF	TGTGCCAGCAGTCAGGGTAGCCTAGCGGGGGTGAATGAGCAGTTCTTC	-	TRBD2	TRBJ2-1	TRBV27
CASSNTGGGSYNEQYF	TGTGCCAGCAGCAACACAGGCGGCGGGAGTTACAATGAGCAGTACTTC	-	TRBD2	TRBJ2-7	TRBV6-5
CASSQGRTAIQETQYF	TGCGCCAGCAGCCAAGGTAGAACAGCGATCCAAGAGACCCAGTACTTC	-	-	TRBJ2-5	TRBV4-1
CASSTRSGIGSPLHF	TGTGCCAGCAGCACCCGGAGTGGGATAGGTTCACCCCTCCACTTT	-	-	TRBJ1-6	TRBV9
CASSQGDRSTDTQYF	TGTGCCAGCAGCCAAGGGGACAGAAGCACAGATACGCAGTATTTT	once	TRBD1	TRBJ2-3	TRBV7-7
CASSLVSETQYF	TGTGCCAGCAGTTTAGTGAGCGAGACCCAGTACTTC	many	-	TRBJ2-5	TRBV7-9